This T cell receptor (beta chain) was identified in a study of CD8+ T cells in alopecia areata. Study-wide context: The study gave treated patients oral tofacitinib at 5 to 10 mg twice daily. Study outcomes and limitations: Normal scalp had lower clonality than lesional scalp, with alopecia totalis/universalis lesions showing this most strongly. Sharing of TCRs across patients appeared less clear than in mice, possibly for HLA-related reasons.

TCR sequencing used cDNA made by reverse transcription of extracted RNA. Produced via immunoSEQ multiplex PCR; TCRdb's table is partial and in-frame only. The sample lists 100,000 to 150,000 clones; approximately 57% were seen once. Turning to this clone: Its antigen remains unidentified.

Treatment: oral pan-JAK inhibitor, 5-10 mg twice daily. CDR3 length equals 14 residues. CDR1 is SNHLY and CDR2 is FYNNEI in the germline V gene. Trimming shortened V by 8 bases and J by 7 bases, and 19 bases separated the two germline ends. This rearrangement joins TRBV2 to TRBJ2-3; D tentatively fits TRBD1 or TRBD2 (5 bases each). The TCR sequence derives from a human donor with alopecia areata. Sequenced material: CD4+ T cells sorted from blood, taken at week 4, from a patient treated with tofacitinib. The chain's CDR3 is CASSGPTTSYTQYF. The CDR3 coding sequence is TGTGCCAGCTCGGGACCGACCACATCGTATACGCAGTATTTT.